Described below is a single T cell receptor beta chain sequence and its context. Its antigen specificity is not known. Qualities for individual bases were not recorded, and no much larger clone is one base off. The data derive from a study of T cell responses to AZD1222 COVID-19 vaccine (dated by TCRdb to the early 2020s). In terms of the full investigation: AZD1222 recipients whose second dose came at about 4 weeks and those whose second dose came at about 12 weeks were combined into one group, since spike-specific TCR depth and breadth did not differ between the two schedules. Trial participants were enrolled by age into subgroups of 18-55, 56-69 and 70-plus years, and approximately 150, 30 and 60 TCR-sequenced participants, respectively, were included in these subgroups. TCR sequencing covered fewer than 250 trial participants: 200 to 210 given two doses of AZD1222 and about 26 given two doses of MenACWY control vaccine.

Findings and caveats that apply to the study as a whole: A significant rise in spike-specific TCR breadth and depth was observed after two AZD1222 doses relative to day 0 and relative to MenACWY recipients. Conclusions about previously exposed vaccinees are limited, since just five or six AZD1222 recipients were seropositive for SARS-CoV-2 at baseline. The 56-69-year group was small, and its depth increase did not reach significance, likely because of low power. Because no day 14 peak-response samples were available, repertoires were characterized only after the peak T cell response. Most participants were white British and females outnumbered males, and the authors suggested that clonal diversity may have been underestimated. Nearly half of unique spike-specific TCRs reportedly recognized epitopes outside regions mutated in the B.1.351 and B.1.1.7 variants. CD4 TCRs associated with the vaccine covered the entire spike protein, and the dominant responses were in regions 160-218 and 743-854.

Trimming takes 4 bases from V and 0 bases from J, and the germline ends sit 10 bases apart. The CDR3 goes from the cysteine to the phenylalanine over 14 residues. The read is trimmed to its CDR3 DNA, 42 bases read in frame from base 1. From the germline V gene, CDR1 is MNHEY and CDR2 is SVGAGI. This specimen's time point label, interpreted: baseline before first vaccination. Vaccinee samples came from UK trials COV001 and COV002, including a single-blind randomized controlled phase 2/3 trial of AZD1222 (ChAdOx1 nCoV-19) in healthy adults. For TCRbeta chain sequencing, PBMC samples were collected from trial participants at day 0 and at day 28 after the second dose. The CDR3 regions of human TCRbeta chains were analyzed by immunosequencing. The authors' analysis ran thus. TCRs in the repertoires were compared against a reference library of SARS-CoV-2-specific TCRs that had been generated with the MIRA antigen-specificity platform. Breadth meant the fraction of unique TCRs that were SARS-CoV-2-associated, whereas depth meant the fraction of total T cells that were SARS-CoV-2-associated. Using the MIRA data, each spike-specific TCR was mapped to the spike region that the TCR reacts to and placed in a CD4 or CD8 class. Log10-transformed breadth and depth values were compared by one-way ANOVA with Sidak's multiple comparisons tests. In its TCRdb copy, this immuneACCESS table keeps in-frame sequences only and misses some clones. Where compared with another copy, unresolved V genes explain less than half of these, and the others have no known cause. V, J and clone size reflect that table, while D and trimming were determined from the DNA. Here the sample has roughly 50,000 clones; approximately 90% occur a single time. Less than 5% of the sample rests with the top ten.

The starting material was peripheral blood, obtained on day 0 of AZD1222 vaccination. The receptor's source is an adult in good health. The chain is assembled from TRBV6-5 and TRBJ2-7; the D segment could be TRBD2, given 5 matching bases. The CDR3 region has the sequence CASSWTLSSYEQYF. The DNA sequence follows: TGTGCCAGCAGTTGGACTTTGAGCTCCTACGAGCAGTACTTC.